The 7 T cell receptor beta chains listed next were all sequenced from one sample in a study of beta chain features in type 1 diabetes. The authors reverse transcribed all of the isolated RNA, so sequencing captured expressed TCRB transcripts. Sequenced by immunoSEQ multiplex PCR; TCRdb stores in-frame clones only, minus some. The sample records 300,000 to 350,000 clones, less than 10% being singletons. The sequenced sample was central memory CD4+ T cells from blood. The source of these receptors is a woman aged 18-29 years in good health.

There are many counts of this clone. The chain couples TRBV7-3 to TRBJ2-2, with 8 bases identical to TRBD2. The J segment lost 5 bases and the V segment lost 5 bases, leaving 4 bases of the junction unmatched. Germline lookup yields CDR1 SGHTA and CDR2 FQGTGA. This CDR3 has 14 residues. In DNA form, the CDR3 reads TGTGCCAGCAGCCTTAGCGGGACAACCGGGGAGCTGTTTTTT. The encoded protein is CASSLSGTTGELFF.

This clone appeared many times. The chain is built from TRBV10-1 and TRBJ2-1; D uncertain. Germline loops: CDR1 WNHNN, CDR2 SYGVQD (reference sequence). The germline V and J ends were trimmed by 2 bases and 1 base, with 6 bases remaining between them. This CDR3 is built from 14 residues. CDR3 sequence reads: CASSETGSYNEQFF. Written as DNA, the CDR3 is TGCGCCAGCAGTGAGACTGGATCCTACAATGAGCAGTTCTTC.

This chain connects TRBV7-9 to TRBJ2-3; D gene unclear. Between the trimmed V and J ends, which lost 6 bases and 0 bases, there was a span of 13 bases. This CDR3 has 15 amino acids. Germline V lookup: CDR1 SEHNR, CDR2 FQNEAQ (reference sequence). CDR3 in amino acids: CASSGSTLSTDTQYF. The DNA of the CDR3 is TGTGCCAGCAGTGGGTCGACCCTCAGCACAGATACGCAGTATTTT.

This clone has more than one count but fewer than ten. CDR3 protein: CASSLEDIQYF. CDR3 in DNA: TGTGCCAGCAGCTTGGAGGACATTCAGTACTTC. The chain has TRBV5-4 and TRBJ2-4; D gene unclear. Germline assignment: CDR1 SGHNT and CDR2 YYREEE (reference sequence). Trimming took off 0 bases at V and 8 bases at J, with 3 bases between the two ends. The CDR3 sequence is 11 residues long.

In its sample, this clone was seen a few times. Germline is not matched at one junction end, which may reflect a read error. Within the sample, other DNA sequences also encode this same CDR3. The rearrangement links TRBV10-3 to TRBJ2-2; TRBD2 matches at 12 bases. Germline values: CDR1 ENHRY, CDR2 SYGVKD. This CDR3 has 17 residues. In DNA, the CDR3 is TGTGCCATCAGTGGGACCAGACTAGCGGGAGTGATCGGGGAGCTGTTTTTC. This gives the protein CAISGTRLAGVIGELFF.

This clone was observed at least ten times. The V and J genes are TRBV15 and TRBJ2-1, with D perhaps matching TRBD1 (5 bases). Germline V CDR1 and CDR2: LNHNV, YYDKDF (reference sequence). This CDR3 is 12 amino acids long. Trimming cost V 4 bases and J 10 bases, with 11 bases left between them. The CDR3 region is CATSTMSGEQFF. The CDR3 DNA is TGTGCCACCAGCACGATGTCAGGGGAGCAGTTCTTC.

As for this clone: The sample carries other DNA sequences with the same CDR3. The J gene is TRBJ2-2, the V gene TRBV9; D is ambiguous. The CDR3 runs 13 residues. Trimming left V 0 bases short and J 5 bases short, with 5 bases between. From germline, CDR1 is SGDLS and CDR2 YYNGEE. The CDR3: CASSVVGTGELFF. The CDR3 DNA is TGTGCCAGCAGCGTAGTAGGGACCGGGGAGCTGTTTTTT.